Sequencing of this TCR beta chain was carried out in a study of T cells expressing NK-cell markers (TCRdb year 2020). Concerning the study at large: Several donors provided sorted CD3+CD56+NKG2C+, CD3+CD56+NKG2C- and CD3+CD56-NKG2C+ T-cell subsets, whose TCR beta-chain repertoires were profiled. All eight donors whose samples were sequenced were randomly selected healthy volunteers, three of them men and five women. Among the eight sequenced donors, only one was HCMV-seronegative, while the other seven were HCMV-seropositive. Libraries were sequenced as 2 x 150 bp reads on Illumina HiSeq 2000/2500, MiSeq or NextSeq.

As to this clonotype: What this receptor recognizes is not known.

HCMV-specific IgG was detected in serum with a commercial ELISA kit to determine HCMV serostatus. Peripheral blood mononuclear cells were isolated from blood by Ficoll density gradient centrifugation. The germline V gene supplies CDR1 ENHRY and CDR2 SYGVKD. The CDR3 runs 17 amino acids, cysteine and phenylalanine included. A DNA sequence was not provided. Sequencer: Illumina HiSeq 2000. TCR beta cDNA libraries were made by 5'RACE template switching that added a universal primer site and unique molecular identifiers. Priming for cDNA synthesis came from the TCR beta constant segment, and two successive PCR amplification steps followed. As for how the authors treated the data: MIGEC was used to demultiplex reads and group the reads by UMI, and MiTCR was used to assemble and quantify clonotypes. To exclude erroneous sequences, any TCR cDNA sequence not supported by at least two reads was discarded. Downstream repertoire analysis used the tcR package, and clonotypes were matched across fractions by CDR3 nucleotide sequence plus V segment. VDJmatch was used to annotate antigen specificity against VDJdb, with one amino acid substitution in CDR3 allowed. TCRdb reprocessed the reads; each CDR3 protein sequence makes one entry, and DNA is unavailable. TCRdb's processing, not the authors', yielded these V and J calls. The data table for this sample lists 150,000 to 180,000 distinct CDR3 sequences. The ten largest account for 37% of the sample.

What the study reported, not specific to this receptor: Whether the expanded NKG2C-expressing T cell clones were specific for HCMV antigens was left unclear. In several donors, the dominant CD3+CD56+NKG2C+ clonotypes ranked among the top 10 CD8+ clonotypes, making up about 1.0-7.5% of CD8+ T cells. Those dominant clonotypes were again the most abundant among CD3+CD56-NKG2C+ cells in a handful of donors, at about 28.3-65%.

The sequencing sample was made of blood T cells: a sorted CD56 or NKG2C T cell subset, CD4+ or CD8+ T cells, or bulk PBMC T cells (not recorded which). The chain was built from TRBV10-3 and TRBJ2-1; the D call of TRBD2 rests on TCRdb alone, since no DNA is present to check it. The receptor was derived from a woman in her forties or fifties in good health. Donor details come from another sample of the same person, matched by shared clones. CDR3 protein: CAISEGTSGRSGNEQFF.